This TCR beta chain comes out of a study of shared clonotypes between healthy human individuals. Data came from immunoSEQ multiplex PCR; TCRdb stores just in-frame clones and leaves some out. The sample contains about 2.4 million clones, roughly 93% of which appear only once. Germline V gene sequence: CDR1 ENHRY, CDR2 SYGVKD. This CDR3 spans 12 amino acids. The V and J ends lost 6 bases and 0 bases respectively, with 4 bases between them. In the case of this clone: Other DNA sequences of this sample code for an identical CDR3.

Sequencing used naive CD4+ T cells from PBMCs. Subset in this sample: CD45RA+ positively selected. The clonotype comes from a man aged 18-30 years in good health. Some clones in this sample may be carry-over from other donors' samples. The chain joins TRBV10-3 to TRBJ2-3, with unresolved D. CDR3 in DNA: TGTGCCATCAGGGGTAGCACAGATACGCAGTATTTT. Residues: CAIRGSTDTQYF.